These 8 T cell receptor beta chains came from one sample sequenced in a study of CD8+ T cells in alopecia areata. Reverse transcribed after extraction, RNA yielded cDNA as the sequencing template. Produced via immunoSEQ multiplex PCR; TCRdb's table is partial and in-frame only. There are 250,000 to 350,000 clones in the sample; 60% occur only once, and around 0.84% lies in the top ten. Regarding treatment: oral pan-JAK inhibitor, 5-10 mg twice daily. The source was CD4+ T cells sorted from blood, collected around week 53, from a patient treated with tofacitinib. These receptors came from a human donor with alopecia areata.

This clone has only a few counts. One end of the junction varies from germline; a read error may be responsible. The chain combines TRBV5-4 with TRBJ1-5; 7 nucleotides align to TRBD1. Germline CDR1 is SGHNT and CDR2 is YYREEE (reference sequence). The CDR3 extends over 12 amino acids. The CDR3, as DNA: TGTGCCAGCAGCTTCAAACAGGGGCCCCTGCATTTT. Protein: CASSFKQGPLHF.

This chain connects TRBV4-1 to TRBJ2-5; 9 bases are shared with TRBD2. The CDR3 loop spans 16 amino acids. Germline V gene data show CDR1 as MGHRA and CDR2 as YSYEKL. Trimming took 3 bases from V and 2 from J; bases not matched to a gene: 7. CDR3 DNA sequence: TGCGCCAGCAGCCAGCCCGTGACTAGCGGACAAGAGACCCAGTACTTC. Translating it yields CASSQPVTSGQETQYF.

This clone was seen a handful of times. V usage is TRBV4-1 and J usage is TRBJ1-4, with 8 bases that match TRBD1. This CDR3 is 15 amino acids long. CDR1 MGHRA and CDR2 YSYEKL come from the germline V gene. After removal of 2 bases from V and 7 bases from J, the junction contained 6 bases not matched to a gene. CDR3 residues: CASSQPDREAEKLFF. The CDR3 region has the DNA TGCGCCAGCAGCCAACCGGACAGGGAGGCTGAAAAACTGTTTTTT.

This sequence joins TRBV6-5 and TRBJ1-5; D may be TRBD1 (6 bases). Per germline, CDR1 MNHEY and CDR2 SVGAGI. The germline V and J ends were trimmed by 8 bases and 3 bases, with 14 bases remaining between them. This CDR3 is built from 14 residues. CDR3 sequence reads: CASARGAVNQPQHF. CDR3 bases: TGTGCCAGCGCCAGGGGAGCAGTCAATCAGCCCCAGCATTTT.

This clone appeared a few times. The rearrangement joins TRBV7-2 to TRBJ1-3; possible D gene TRBD1, 5 bases. Germline-derived CDR1 and CDR2 are SGHTA and FQGNSA. This CDR3 has 16 residues. The V gene lost 5 bases and the J gene lost 0 bases, with 14 bases spanning the gap. CDR3 nucleotides: TGTGCCAGCAGCCCGACGGGACCGCTCTCTGGAAACACCATATATTTT. Protein: CASSPTGPLSGNTIYF.

This chain uses TRBV25-1 with TRBJ2-7; possibly TRBD2 for D (6 bases). Trimming removed 6 bases at V and 1 base at J, with 13 bases between. The CDR3 runs to 14 residues. Per germline, CDR1 MGHDK and CDR2 SYGVNS. CDR3 DNA: TGTGCCAGCAGCCTGGACGGGGGTTCCTACGAGCAGTACTTC. It codes for CASSLDGGSYEQYF.

The chain recombines TRBV7-2 with TRBJ2-5; 7 bases agree with TRBD2. Per germline, CDR1 SGHTA and CDR2 FQGNSA. V shed 5 bases and J 9 bases; nucleotides not matched to a gene: 18. The CDR3 has 16 amino acids. CDR3 loop: CASSPLGSSGVRAQYF. DNA for the CDR3: TGTGCCAGCAGCCCCCTGGGCTCTAGCGGTGTTAGGGCCCAGTACTTC.

This clone was seen a handful of times. J is TRBJ1-2 and V is TRBV2, with 7 nucleotides matching TRBD1. Trimming cost V 5 bases and J 7 bases; bases outside gene matches: 7. Germline V gene sequence: CDR1 SNHLY, CDR2 FYNNEI. The CDR3 extends over 13 amino acids. CDR3 region: CASSSPTGIGYTF. In DNA, the CDR3 is TGTGCCAGCAGTTCCCCGACAGGGATTGGCTACACCTTC.